The next 4 T cell receptor beta chains were all read from a single sample in a study of T cells in Graves' hyperthyroidism and ophthalmopathy (dated by TCRdb to about 2019). The receptor library was made with multiplex PCR. The listed sequencing device is Illumina HiSeq 2000. TCR beta CDR3 regions were amplified from RNA transcripts. For the first round of RT-PCR on the TCR CDR3, the HTBI primer set was used together with the Qiagen OneStep RT-PCR kit. TCRdb's own reprocessing of the public reads used fastp at Q25 and MiXCR and kept productive beta chains. A single entry per CDR3 protein holds the most common genes and DNA from its merged rows. Counted in this sample were a few hundred thousand distinct CDR3 sequences; roughly 18% of them appeared once. Roughly two fifths of the sample rests with the top ten. Sequenced sample: blood. These receptors originate from a young man with Graves' ophthalmopathy.

This clonotype was seen at least ten times. The CDR3 DNA reads TGTGCCAGCAGCTTGAGCCAGTCAGACGGAGATACGCAGTATTTT. Encoded protein: CASSLSQSDGDTQYF. The chain is built from TRBV5-4 and TRBJ2-3; no firm D call. CDR3 length equals 15 residues. Trimming took off 1 base at V and 5 bases at J, with 14 bases between the two ends. Germline values: CDR1 SGHNT, CDR2 YYREEE (reference sequence).

For the CDR3, the DNA is TGTGCCGTCACGGGTAGCGGGTCTGGCACAGATACGCAGTATTTT. Amino acids: CAVTGSGSGTDTQYF. This chain uses TRBV10-3 with TRBJ2-3, with 7 bases lining up with TRBD2. The germline CDR1 and CDR2 sequences are ENHRY and SYGVKD. The CDR3 loop spans 15 amino acids. V shed 11 bases and J 1 base; nucleotides not matched to a gene: 12.

This clonotype occurred once. The V gene is TRBV10-3, the J gene TRBJ1-2; 12 nucleotides agree with TRBD1. V lost 10 bases to trimming and J lost 4 bases; unmatched junction nucleotides: 10. In germline, CDR1 is ENHRY, CDR2 SYGVKD. The CDR3 is made up of 15 amino acids. In DNA form, the CDR3 reads TGTGCCAGCAGCCGGGACAGGGGGCGGCTCTATGGCTACACCTTC. Translated: CASSRDRGRLYGYTF.

This clonotype was detected only a few times. This rearrangement joins TRBV10-1 to TRBJ1-6, with a weak D call TRBD1 (6 bases). Trimming cost V 0 bases and J 7 bases, with 10 bases left between them. The CDR3 runs 15 residues. CDR1 and CDR2 from the germline V gene are WNHNN and SYGVQD (reference sequence). In nucleotides, the CDR3 is TGCGCCAGCAGTGAGTCGTCCAGGGGAAATTCACCCCTCCACTTT. It is translated as CASSESSRGNSPLHF.